This TCR beta chain originates from a study of cytomegalovirus exposure and HLA in healthy donors (dated by TCRdb to 2015 to 2018). As for the study more broadly: A later analysis indicated that the roughly 120 validation repertoires were generated on the platform also employed for the approximately 670 repertoires of the first cohort. Along with the roughly 700-subject first cohort, a separate validation cohort of more than 90 different subjects was used. The study combined high-throughput TCR immunosequencing, statistical association of individual TCRs with disease status, and machine learning to predict cytomegalovirus infection status. The aim of the study was to test whether cataloging public T cell receptors could identify signatures of past pathogen exposure.

What the study reported, not specific to this receptor: The authors suggested that the approach could potentially be extended to other disease states and immunological phenotypes. The classifier was reported to diagnose cytomegalovirus status with high specificity and sensitivity in both the original and validation cohorts. A later analysis found that TCRs clustered in the first cohort also tended to co-occur in the approximately 120 validation repertoires, with approximately 95% of cluster scores above 0. The study gave a list of about 160 TCR beta chains associated with cytomegalovirus. Three of the identified cytomegalovirus-associated TCR beta chains were confirmed in vitro to be specific for cytomegalovirus antigens. The validation cohort had no HLA typing available for a later analysis, so co-occurrence within that cohort was assessed over all 110 or so repertoires. Most TCR sequences were seen in very few donors, while some public TCRs were found in many individuals.

The donors belonged to the validation cohort of about 120 subjects, which was separate from the roughly 670-subject first cohort. The library was produced with the immunoSEQ multiplex PCR assay. The study's processing was this. To diagnose cytomegalovirus status from the catalog of TCR beta chain sequences, a statistical classification framework was built. Here the immuneACCESS table is served through TCRdb, limited to in-frame sequences with V and J called. Missing clones are a known gap in these copies; in checked studies unresolved V genes cover under half, and the rest lacks a known reason. Clone size and V and J calls were adopted from that table, with D and trimming inferred from the DNA. In this sample the table shows about 160,000 clones, around nine tenths of which occur a single time. The ten largest clones represent 4% to 4.5% of the sample. Concerning this clone: Which antigen it targets is not known. No quality values exist for individual bases; no much larger clone is one base distant.

At the junction V is shortened by 3 bases and J by 0 bases; bases outside the gene matches: 6. Taken from the germline V gene (reference sequence), the CDR1 and CDR2 loops are SEHNR and FQNEAQ. The CDR3 sequence holds 16 residues, the cysteine and phenylalanine included. The entry retains the CDR3 DNA only, 48 bases that are in frame from base 1. The chain was built from TRBV7-9 and TRBJ1-2, with 8 bases aligning to TRBD1. Specimen: PBMCs. The receptor comes from a man aged 18 to 35 in good health and CMV-seropositive. The CDR3 region has the sequence CASSFTTGGPNYGYTF. The nucleotide sequence reads as follows: TGTGCCAGCAGCTTTACAACAGGGGGACCTAACTATGGCTACACCTTC.